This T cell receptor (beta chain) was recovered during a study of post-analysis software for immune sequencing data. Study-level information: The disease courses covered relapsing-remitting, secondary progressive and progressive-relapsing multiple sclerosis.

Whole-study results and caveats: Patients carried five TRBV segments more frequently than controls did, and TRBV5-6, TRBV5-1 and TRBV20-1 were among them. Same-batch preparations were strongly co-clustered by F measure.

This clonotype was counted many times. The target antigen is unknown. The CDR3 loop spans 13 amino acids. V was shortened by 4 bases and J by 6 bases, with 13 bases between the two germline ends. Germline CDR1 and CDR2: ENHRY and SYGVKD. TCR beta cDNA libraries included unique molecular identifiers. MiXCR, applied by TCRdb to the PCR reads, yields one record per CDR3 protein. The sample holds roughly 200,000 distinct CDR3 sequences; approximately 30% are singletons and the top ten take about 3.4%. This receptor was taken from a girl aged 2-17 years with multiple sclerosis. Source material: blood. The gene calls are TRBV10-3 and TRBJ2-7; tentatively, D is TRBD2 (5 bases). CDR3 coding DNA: TGTGCCATCAGTGCTGTTTCCGCGGGCGAGCAGTACTTC. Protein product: CAISAVSAGEQYF.